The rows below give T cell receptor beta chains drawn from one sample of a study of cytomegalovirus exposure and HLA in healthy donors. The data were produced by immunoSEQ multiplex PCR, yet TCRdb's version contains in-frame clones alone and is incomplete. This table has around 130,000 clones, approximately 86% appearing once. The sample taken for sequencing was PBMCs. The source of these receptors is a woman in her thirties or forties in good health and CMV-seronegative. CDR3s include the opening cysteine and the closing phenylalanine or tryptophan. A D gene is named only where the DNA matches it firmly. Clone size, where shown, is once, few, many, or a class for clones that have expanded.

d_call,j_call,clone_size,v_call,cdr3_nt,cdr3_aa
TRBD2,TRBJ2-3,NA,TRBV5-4,TGTGCCAGCAGCCGGGACTATTCAGATACGCAGTATTTT,CASSRDYSDTQYF
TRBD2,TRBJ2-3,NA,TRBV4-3,TGCGCCAGCAGCCAAGAGCCTAGCGGGAACACAGATACGCAGTATTTT,CASSQEPSGNTDTQYF
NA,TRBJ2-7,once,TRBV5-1,TGCGCCAGCAGCTTGGCCGGGGGTTACTACGAGCAGTACTTC,CASSLAGGYYEQYF
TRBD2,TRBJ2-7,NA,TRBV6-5,TGTGCCAGCAGGGGGGCCGGCGGGAGGTCCTACGAGCAGTACTTC,CASRGAGGRSYEQYF
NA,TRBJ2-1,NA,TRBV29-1,TGCAGCGCTACAATGGAGTTAGCGGCGTCCAATGAGCAGTTCTTC,CSATMELAASNEQFF
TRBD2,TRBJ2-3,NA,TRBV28,TGTGCCACCCGGGTAGCGGGAGGGCCATCGGATACGCAGTATTTT,CATRVAGGPSDTQYF
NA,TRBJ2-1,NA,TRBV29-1,TGCAGCGTCCAGGGCGGGCAGTTCTTC,CSVQGGQFF
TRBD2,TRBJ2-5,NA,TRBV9,TGTGCCAGCAGCGCCGGTTTGGGACTAGCGGAAATCCAAGAGACCCAGTACTTC,CASSAGLGLAEIQETQYF
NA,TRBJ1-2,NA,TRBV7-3,TGTGCCAGCAGCACCGTTCCGGGTATGATGGATGGCTACACCTTC,CASSTVPGMMDGYTF
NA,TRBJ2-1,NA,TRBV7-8,TGTGCCAGCAGCTTAGCGTCCGTGAGACTAACCTACAATGAGCAGTTCTTC,CASSLASVRLTYNEQFF
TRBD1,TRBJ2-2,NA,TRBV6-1,TGTGCCAGCTTACGGACAGGGAACACCGGGGAGCTGTTTTTT,CASLRTGNTGELFF
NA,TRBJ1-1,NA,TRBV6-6,TGTGCCAGCAGTAGGACAGTTAGCCACACTGAAGCTTTCTTT,CASSRTVSHTEAFF
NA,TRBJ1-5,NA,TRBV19,TGTGCCAGTAGTTTTAGCCAGGGTCAGCCCCAGCATTTT,CASSFSQGQPQHF
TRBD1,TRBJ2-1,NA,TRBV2,TGTGCCAGCCAGAGGGACAGGGGAGGGGGGAATGAGCAGTTCTTC,CASQRDRGGGNEQFF
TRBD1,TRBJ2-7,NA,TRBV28,TGTGCCAGCAGTCTCCCCGGGACAGTGAGATCCTACGAGCAGTACTTC,CASSLPGTVRSYEQYF
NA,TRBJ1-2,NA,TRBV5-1,TGCGCCAGCAGCCCGGAGGGCTATGGCTACACCTTC,CASSPEGYGYTF
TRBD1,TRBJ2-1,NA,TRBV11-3,TGTGCCAGCAGCTTAGCGACAGGGTCACTGGGATATAGGAATGAGCAGTTCTTC,CASSLATGSLGYRNEQFF
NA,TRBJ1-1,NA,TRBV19,TGTGCCAGTAGTATTCCGGGAGCTGGGGGCACTGAAGCTTTCTTT,CASSIPGAGGTEAFF
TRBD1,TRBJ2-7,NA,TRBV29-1,TGCAGCGTCGACGGACAGGGTGGCACCTACGAGCAGTACTTC,CSVDGQGGTYEQYF
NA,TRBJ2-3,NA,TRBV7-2,TGTGCCAGCAGCTCCCTCGGGGGGCGGAGGGGACCAGATACGCAGTATTTT,CASSSLGGRRGPDTQYF
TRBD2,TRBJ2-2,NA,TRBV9,TGTGCCAGCAGCGTAGGGACCACGGTCGGGCTAGCGGGAGCCTACACCGGGGAGCTGTTTTTT,CASSVGTTVGLAGAYTGELFF
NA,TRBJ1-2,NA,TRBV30,TGTGCCTGGAGGGGGGACTCGACATCCTATAACTATGGCTACACCTTC,CAWRGDSTSYNYGYTF
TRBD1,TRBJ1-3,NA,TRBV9,TGTGCCAGCAGCGTAGGCGAGGGGGCCTCTGGAAACACCATATATTTT,CASSVGEGASGNTIYF
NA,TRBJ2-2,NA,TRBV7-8,TGTGCCAGCAGCCGAGGGACACAAACCGGGGAGCTGTTTTTT,CASSRGTQTGELFF
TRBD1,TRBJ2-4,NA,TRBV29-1,TGCAGCGTTCAAAGGGACAGGGGTTCAAACATTCAGTACTTC,CSVQRDRGSNIQYF
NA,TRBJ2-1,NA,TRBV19,TGTGCCAGTAGTAGGGTGCGGGACCGCTACAATGAGCAGTTCTTC,CASSRVRDRYNEQFF
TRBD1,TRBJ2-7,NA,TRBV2,TGTGCCAGCAGTGAAAAGGGGACAGCGGCATACGAGCAGTACTTC,CASSEKGTAAYEQYF
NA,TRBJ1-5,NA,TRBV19,TGTGCCAGTAGCGCAGGGGTCAATCAGCCCCAGCATTTT,CASSAGVNQPQHF
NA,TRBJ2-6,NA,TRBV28,TGTGCCAGCAGTTCGTCCGTTTCTGGGGCCAACGTCCTGACTTTC,CASSSSVSGANVLTF
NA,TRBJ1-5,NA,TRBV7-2,TGTGCCAGCAGCTTAGGGGGGGGGTCCAATCAGCCCCAGCATTTT,CASSLGGGSNQPQHF
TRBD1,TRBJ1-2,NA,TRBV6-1,TGTGCCAGCAGTGAACTGGTCGGACAGGGGAAGGGCTACACCTTC,CASSELVGQGKGYTF
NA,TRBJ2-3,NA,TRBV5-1,TGCGCCAGCAGCCCTCGCCTCTACTCTAGCACAGATACGCAGTATTTT,CASSPRLYSSTDTQYF
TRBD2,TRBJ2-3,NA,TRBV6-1,TGTGCCAGCAGTGAGGGACTAGCGGGAGGAGGTGATACGCAGTATTTT,CASSEGLAGGGDTQYF
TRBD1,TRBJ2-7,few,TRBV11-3,TGTGCCAGCAGCTCGGGACAGCGACCCTACGAGCAGTACTTC,CASSSGQRPYEQYF
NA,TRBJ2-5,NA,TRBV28,TGTGCCAGCAGCAGCTCAACGTACAGCGGCCTACAAGAGACCCAGTACTTC,CASSSSTYSGLQETQYF
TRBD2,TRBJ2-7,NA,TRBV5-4,TGTGCCAGCAGCATGGGACTAAGCTACGAGCAGTACTTC,CASSMGLSYEQYF
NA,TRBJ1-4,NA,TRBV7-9,TGTGCCAGCAGCCACTCGGGGGGTACTAATGAAAAACTGTTTTTT,CASSHSGGTNEKLFF
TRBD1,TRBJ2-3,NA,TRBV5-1,TGCGCCAGCAGCTTGGCCTCAACAGGGGGGCGGACAGATACGCAGTATTTT,CASSLASTGGRTDTQYF